The T cell receptor beta chain described here comes from a study of T-cell memory formation after mild COVID-19. The study, taken as a whole, reports: Day 15 to 85 contracting clones showed balanced CD4/CD8; day 15 to 37 expanders favored CD4+. Of the contracting clones, CD4+ ones lay mainly in CM and EM, and CD8+ ones in EMRA.

The table lists this clonotype with many counts. Its specificity is unknown. Germline CDR1 and CDR2: LGHNA and YNFKEQ. With 1 base removed from V and 1 base from J, the gap between germline ends came to 7 bases. This CDR3 has 14 residues. TCRdb analysed the 5' RACE reads with MiXCR anew, one entry per CDR3 protein. Among 57,000 or so distinct CDR3 sequences, 9% to 9.5% were seen once, and the ten largest hold 1.1%. This clonotype originated in a man younger than 30 who had mild COVID-19 (a few samples of this study predate the infection). Cell type and time point are not known. Sample: PBMCs or a T cell subset sorted from them (not recorded which). V usage is TRBV4-2 and J usage is TRBJ2-5; D might be TRBD1 or TRBD2, each matching 6 bases. CDR3 sequence reads: CASSQGGAQETQYF. The CDR3 DNA reads TGTGCCAGCAGCCAAGGGGGGGCCCAAGAGACCCAGTACTTC.